The rows below give T cell receptor beta chains drawn from one sample of a study of shared clonotypes between healthy human individuals. The table came from immunoSEQ multiplex PCR; TCRdb's copy has only in-frame clones and leaves some out. The sample lists 1,400,000 or so clones; 98% to 99% were seen once. Sequenced sample: naive CD4+ T cells sorted from blood. All receptors derive from a man aged 30 to 45 in good health. Each CDR3 is given with its conserved first and last residue. The order of the fields is clone size, J gene, V gene, D gene, CDR3 length, CDR3 DNA, CDR3 protein. A D gene is named only where the DNA matches it firmly. For some rows the clone size is stated as once, few or many, or as a class when expanded; others skip it.

>.|TRBJ2-3|TRBV10-3|.|15
TGTGCCATCAGTGAGTCTAAGCGGAACACAGATACGCAGTATTTT
CAISESKRNTDTQYF
>.|TRBJ2-1|TRBV5-4|TRBD2|19
TGTGCCAGCAGCTTCGATGGACTAGCGGGAGGCTCCTCCTACAATGAGCAGTTCTTC
CASSFDGLAGGSSYNEQFF
>.|TRBJ1-2|TRBV7-9|.|13
TGTGCCGCGGGAGAGGGGCGCATCTATGGCTACACCTTC
CAAGEGRIYGYTF
>.|TRBJ2-7|TRBV25-1|.|15
TGTGCCAGCAGTGAATCGGAGAGCAGGTTTTTCGAGCAGTACTTC
CASSESESRFFEQYF
>.|TRBJ1-1|TRBV5-1|.|14
TGCGCCAGCAGCTCCTCAGGGAGACACACTGAAGCTTTCTTT
CASSSSGRHTEAFF
>.|TRBJ2-3|TRBV7-9|TRBD2|18
TGTGCCAGCAGCCCCCAGGGACTAGCGGGAGGGCTCACAGATACGCAGTATTTT
CASSPQGLAGGLTDTQYF
>.|TRBJ2-7|TRBV28|TRBD1|15
TGTGCCAGCAGTCTTGCGGGACAGGGGTTTCACGAGCAGTACTTC
CASSLAGQGFHEQYF
>.|TRBJ2-1|TRBV6-1|TRBD2|15
TGTGCCAGCAGTGGAACTAGCGGGAGTTCGAATGAGCAGTTCTTC
CASSGTSGSSNEQFF
>.|TRBJ2-3|TRBV6-5|.|13
TGTGCCACCAATCGGGACTCCCGGGGTGCGCAGTATTTT
CATNRDSRGAQYF
>.|TRBJ2-7|TRBV18|.|16
TGTGCCAGCTCACAGGGATCCGGGACTCCTACCTACGAGCAGTACTTC
CASSQGSGTPTYEQYF
>.|TRBJ2-7|TRBV18|TRBD2|13
TGTGCCAGCTCACCCGGGGGGACCTACGAGCAGTACTTC
CASSPGGTYEQYF
>.|TRBJ2-3|TRBV10-3|TRBD1|14
TGTGCCAGCCCGACAGGGAGCCGCACAGATACGCAGTATTTT
CASPTGSRTDTQYF
>.|TRBJ2-7|TRBV20-1|.|11
TGCAGTGCTATACTAGTTTACGAGCAGTACTTC
CSAILVYEQYF
>once|TRBJ1-1|TRBV5-1|.|13
TGCGCCAGCAGTGTCGACCGGGGGACTGAAGCTTTCTTT
CASSVDRGTEAFF
>.|TRBJ1-4|TRBV5-4|.|13
TGTGCCAGCAGCTGGGGGGCTAATGAAAAACTGTTTTTT
CASSWGANEKLFF
>once|TRBJ1-5|TRBV7-8|.|12
TGTGCCAGCAGCTTAGTAACAGGAGATCAGCATTTT
CASSLVTGDQHF
>.|TRBJ2-7|TRBV10-3|.|15
TGTGCCATCAGTGAGAGAGCGGGTCCTTCCTACGAGCAGTACTTC
CAISERAGPSYEQYF
>.|TRBJ1-1|TRBV5-4|.|14
TGTGCCAGCAGACCCGCCGTCAGGTTTACTGAAGCTTTCTTT
CASRPAVRFTEAFF
>once|TRBJ1-1|TRBV19|.|16
TGTGCCAGTAGTATTTGGCAGGGGCCCGGGGGGACTGAAGCTTTCTTT
CASSIWQGPGGTEAFF
>.|TRBJ1-3|TRBV18|.|14
TGTGCCAGCTCAACAGTGGGCTCTGGAAACACCATATATTTT
CASSTVGSGNTIYF
>.|TRBJ2-2|TRBV2|.|13
TGTGCCAGCAGTGTGAAAAACACCGGGGAGCTGTTTTTT
CASSVKNTGELFF
>.|TRBJ1-2|TRBV9|.|13
TGTGCCAGCAGCGTAGTGCCAGGGCAAGGCTACACCTTC
CASSVVPGQGYTF
>.|TRBJ2-1|TRBV13|.|17
TGTGCCAGCAGCTTAAAACCGACTAGTTCTTCATTCTATGAGCAGTTCTTC
CASSLKPTSSSFYEQFF
>.|TRBJ2-5|TRBV11-3|TRBD1|15
TGTGCCAGCAGCACCAGGACAGGGTTCCAAGAGACCCAGTACTTC
CASSTRTGFQETQYF
>.|TRBJ2-2|TRBV28|TRBD2|18
TGTGCCAGCAGTTGGACTAGCGGGAGGGGCGCGAACACCGGGGAGCTGTTTTTT
CASSWTSGRGANTGELFF
>.|TRBJ2-3|TRBV7-9|TRBD1|16
TGTGCCAGCAGCTTAACCGGGACAGTAGCGACAGATACGCAGTATTTT
CASSLTGTVATDTQYF
>.|TRBJ2-6|TRBV2|.|15
TGTGCCAGCAGTGGGGATAGTTCTGGGGCCAACGTCCTGACTTTC
CASSGDSSGANVLTF
>.|TRBJ2-2|TRBV29-1|.|15
TGCAGCGTTGGGGTTGGACCTTCAAGTACCGGGGAGCTGTTTTTT
CSVGVGPSSTGELFF
>.|TRBJ2-3|TRBV10-1|.|12
TGCGCCAGCAGTGAGCCCGGAGATACGCAGTATTTT
CASSEPGDTQYF
>.|TRBJ2-3|TRBV7-7|TRBD2|15
TGTGCTAGCAGCTTAGGACTAGCGAGCACAGATACGCAGTATTTT
CASSLGLASTDTQYF
>once|TRBJ1-2|TRBV5-6|.|16
TGTGCCAGCAGCTTGGACACACTACCCCCCCTCTATGGCTACACCTTC
CASSLDTLPPLYGYTF